This T cell receptor beta chain is from a study of OX40 agonist ivuxolimab in advanced cancers. Whole-study context: The study enrolled dose-escalation patients with hepatocellular carcinoma, melanoma, renal cell or head and neck cancer.

Some clones are missing from TCRdb's copy, which holds only in-frame ones; the method was immunoSEQ multiplex PCR. Among about 69,000 clones, roughly 84% were seen once, and the ten largest hold 6.1%. J was trimmed by 6 bases and V by 1 base; bases with no gene match: 9. The CDR3 spans 17 residues. Germline V gene data show CDR1 as SGHNT and CDR2 as YENEEA. In regard to this clone: Its antigen is unidentified.

The study's findings and limits: Clonal expansion was seen in CD4+ and CD8+ blood T cells by week 6 at 0.1 to 3.0 mg/kg. More expanded clones were seen, on average, in CD8+ T cells than in CD4+.

With baseline, cycle 4 day 1, and cycle 7 day 1 as timepoints, blood was sampled. The sequence came from an adult with an advanced solid tumor such as melanoma, head and neck, liver or kidney cancer. The chain is built from TRBV11-3 and TRBJ2-1; 10 positions agree with TRBD2. The starting material was CD4+ or CD8+ T cells sorted from blood, obtained in a trial of the OX40 agonist ivuxolimab. The CDR3 sequence: CASSLGVGLAGVNEQFF. As DNA, the CDR3 is TGTGCCAGCAGCTTAGGGGTAGGCCTAGCGGGAGTCAATGAGCAGTTCTTC.